Following are 18 T cell receptor beta chains from one sample sequenced in a study of T cells in Graves' hyperthyroidism and ophthalmopathy. TCR beta CDR3 regions were amplified from RNA. A first-round RT-PCR of the TCR CDR3 used the HTBI primer set. TCRdb processed the multiplex PCR reads anew with MiXCR; each CDR3 protein has one entry. The repertoire has hundreds of thousands of distinct CDR3 sequences, less than 15% of them found once; the top ten carry 9.5% to 13%. The sequenced sample was blood. These receptors all come from a woman under 30 with Graves' hyperthyroidism.

There are many counts of this clonotype. V and J are TRBV24-1 and TRBJ1-5, with a tentative D call TRBD1 (5 bases). Germline V gene data show CDR1 as KGHDR and CDR2 as SFDVKD. CDR3 length equals 15 residues. V lost 2 bases and J lost 7, with 14 bases in between. CDR3 amino acids: CATSDSRDGKQPQHF. CDR3 nucleotide sequence: TGTGCCACCAGTGATTCCAGGGATGGGAAGCAGCCCCAGCATTTT.

At least ten counts were recorded for this clonotype. The V call is TRBV5-1, the J call TRBJ2-1; D is possibly TRBD1 or TRBD2 (5 bases each). The CDR3 has 14 amino acids. Germline lookup yields CDR1 SGHRS and CDR2 YFSETQ. Trimming stripped 6 bases from V and 3 bases from J, with 13 bases between. The DNA for the CDR3 is TGCGCCAGCACCCTGGGGGACGGCTACAATGAGCAGTTCTTC. Protein product: CASTLGDGYNEQFF. The full variable domain, with the rest looked up from reference TRBV5-1 and TRBJ2-1, is KAGVTQTPRYLIKTRGQQVTLSCSPISGHRSVSWYQQTPGQGLQFLFEYFSETQRNKGNFPGRFSGRQFSNSRSEMNVSTLELGDSALYLCASTLGDGYNEQFFGPGTRLTVL.

This clonotype has just a few counts. J is TRBJ2-7 and V is TRBV20-1; no reliable D call. CDR1 is DFQATT and CDR2 is SNEGSKA in the germline V gene (reference sequence). V was trimmed by 4 bases and J by 3 bases, leaving 10 bases between them. This CDR3 comprises 12 residues. The CDR3 loop is CSATRPYYEQYF. DNA for the CDR3: TGCAGTGCTACCCGGCCATACTACGAGCAGTACTTC.

The J gene is TRBJ2-7, the V gene TRBV10-3, with a tentative D call TRBD1 (6 bases). The V end was cut by 7 bases, the J end by 0 bases, with 19 bases between. The V gene's germline CDR1 is ENHRY and CDR2 SYGVKD. The CDR3 is 16 amino acids. For the CDR3, the DNA is TGTGCCATCAACACACTAGGGACATTCAACTCCTACGAGCAGTACTTC. It translates to CAINTLGTFNSYEQYF.

This clonotype was detected many times. V usage is TRBV7-2 and J usage is TRBJ2-2; TRBD1 matches 9 bases. The CDR3 spans 20 residues. Germline-derived CDR1 and CDR2 are SGHTA and FQGNSA. The V segment lost 6 bases and the J segment 2 bases; nucleotides outside the gene matches: 19. CDR3 amino acids: CASRQGQGSLGAANTGELFF. In DNA form, the CDR3 reads TGTGCCAGCAGACAGGGACAGGGCTCCCTGGGAGCGGCTAACACCGGGGAGCTGTTTTTT.

This clonotype has ten or more counts. The V gene is TRBV7-8, the J gene TRBJ1-1; 12 positions match TRBD1. Unmatched junction bases numbered 4, after V lost 5 bases and J lost 6 bases. Germline CDR1 and CDR2: SGHVS and FQNEAQ. The CDR3 sequence is 14 residues long. CDR3 sequence (DNA): TGTGCCAGCAGCCGGGACAGGGGGCGGGCTGAAGCTTTCTTT. Its protein product is CASSRDRGRAEAFF.

A note on this clonotype: Relative to the germline gene, one junction end is altered; a read error may explain this. J is TRBJ2-1 and V is TRBV20-1, with unresolved D. The CDR3 extends over 12 amino acids. Germline V gene lookup returns CDR1 DFQATT and CDR2 SNEGSKA (reference sequence). DNA of the CDR3: TGCAGTGCAAGAGTTAATAACAATGAGCAGTTCTTC. Translating it yields CSARVNNNEQFF.

This clonotype occurred a few times. The chain uses TRBV7-8 and TRBJ2-2, with 8 nucleotides matching TRBD2. V trimming: 1 base; J trimming: 6 bases; junction bases outside the gene matches: 13. Germline CDR1 is SGHVS and CDR2 is FQNEAQ. The CDR3 runs to 18 residues. The CDR3 sequence: CASSLDKSGSGFPGELFF. DNA for the CDR3: TGTGCCAGCAGCTTAGATAAAAGCGGGAGTGGTTTTCCCGGGGAGCTGTTTTTT.

This clonotype was seen a handful of times. The CDR3 nucleotides read TGTGCCAGCACCAGACAGGGGAACTCTGGGGCCAACGTCCTGACTTTC. Translating it yields CASTRQGNSGANVLTF. The chain couples TRBV11-3 to TRBJ2-6, with 8 bases aligning to TRBD1. Germline trimming cut 7 bases from V and 0 bases from J; bases unmatched to any gene: 5. In germline, CDR1 is SGHNT, CDR2 YENEEA. This CDR3 is built from 16 residues. Complete variable domain (other parts from reference TRBV11-3 and TRBJ2-6): EAGVVQSPRYKIIEKKQPVAFWCNPISGHNTLYWYLQNLGQGPELLIRYENEEAVDDSQLPKDRFSAERLKGVDSTLKIQPAELGDSAVYLCASTRQGNSGANVLTFGAGSRLTVL.

This clonotype was counted at least ten times. This sequence joins TRBV20-1 and TRBJ2-7; the D gene is possibly TRBD1 (6 bases). Trimming took off 5 bases at V and 4 bases at J, with 27 bases between the two ends. CDR3 length: 17 amino acids. The germline CDR1 and CDR2 sequences are DFQATT and SNEGSKA (reference sequence). CDR3 amino acids: CSAEAAGEVWGPYEQYF. The CDR3 DNA is TGCAGTGCTGAGGCCGCAGGGGAAGTTTGGGGTCCTTACGAGCAGTACTTC.

This clonotype was detected ten times or more. This chain connects TRBV15 to TRBJ1-5, with 10 bases fitting TRBD1. Germline V gene sequence: CDR1 LNHNV, CDR2 YYDKDF (reference sequence). Trimming removed 3 bases from V and 10 bases from J; junction bases left unmatched: 6. The CDR3 length is 14 residues. CDR3 amino acids: CATSRGQGPSPQHF. The CDR3 DNA is TGTGCCACCAGCAGGGGACAGGGGCCCAGTCCCCAGCATTTT.

This clonotype was counted at least ten times. The chain uses TRBV4-1 and TRBJ1-1; D is uncertain. The CDR3 has 13 amino acids. Trimming took off 1 base at V and 4 bases at J, with 7 bases between the two ends. Per the germline V gene, CDR1 is MGHRA and CDR2 is YSYEKL. CDR3 in amino acids: CASSQGTGTEAFF. The CDR3 nucleotides read TGCGCCAGCAGCCAAGGAACGGGCACTGAAGCTTTCTTT.

This clonotype was seen many times. The chain employs TRBV28 and TRBJ2-1; 7 nucleotides agree with TRBD1. Losses at the gene ends were 7 bases for V and 2 bases for J; bases not matched to a gene: 5. The germline V gene has CDR1 MDHEN and CDR2 SYDVKM. This CDR3 is built from 14 residues. The CDR3 region is CASNRDRAYNEQFF. The DNA of the CDR3 is TGTGCCAGCAACCGGGACAGAGCCTACAATGAGCAGTTCTTC.

This clonotype was counted many times. This rearrangement joins TRBV3-1 to TRBJ2-4; TRBD1 agrees at 7 bases. Germline-derived CDR1 and CDR2 are LGHDT and YNNKEL (reference sequence). V was clipped by 4 bases and J by 12 bases; unmatched bases: 6. The CDR3 consists of 12 residues. CDR3 coding DNA: TGTGCCAGCAGCCTGCTACAGGGGAGTCAGTACTTC. Protein sequence: CASSLLQGSQYF.

This clonotype has ten or more counts. The gene calls are TRBV7-2 and TRBJ2-7; D call uncertain. Germline V gene lookup returns CDR1 SGHTA and CDR2 FQGNSA. The CDR3 length is 14 residues. V dropped 1 base and J dropped 3 bases, with 10 bases sitting between them. This CDR3 reads CASSLVVAVYEQYF. The CDR3 nucleotides read TGTGCCAGCAGCTTAGTCGTGGCGGTCTACGAGCAGTACTTC.

This clonotype was observed at least ten times. The rearrangement links TRBV29-1 to TRBJ1-2; TRBD1 aligns across 7 bases. This CDR3 is built from 13 residues. The junction had 8 bases not matched to a gene; V was cut back by 3 bases and J by 7 bases. Germline CDR1 SQVTM, CDR2 ANQGSEA. The DNA of the CDR3 is TGCAGCGTTGACACGACAGGGTTGAGTGGCTACACCTTC. Encoded protein: CSVDTTGLSGYTF.

V and J are TRBV20-1 and TRBJ2-7; weak D call: TRBD2 (5 bases). Per germline, CDR1 DFQATT and CDR2 SNEGSKA (reference sequence). The length of the CDR3 is 13 residues. With 3 bases removed from V and 2 bases from J, the gap between germline ends came to 11 bases. CDR3 DNA sequence: TGCAGTGCTAGCCGGGATTTGACCTACGAGCAGTACTTC. Translation gives CSASRDLTYEQYF.

J is TRBJ1-4 and V is TRBV30; perhaps TRBD1 as D (6 bases). Trimming left V 8 bases short and J 8 bases short, with 18 bases between. Looked up from germline, CDR1 is GTSNPN and CDR2 is SVGIG (reference sequence). This CDR3 comprises 13 residues. This chain's CDR3 is CAGDWSGVEKLFF. The CDR3 DNA is TGTGCCGGAGATTGGTCAGGGGTCGAAAAACTGTTTTTT.